This T cell receptor (beta chain) was profiled in a study of shared clonotypes between healthy human individuals. Turning to the study itself: The people who gave samples were a couple of women and three men aged 18 to 49.

Germline CDR1 and CDR2: MDHEN and SYDVKM. The CDR3 is 16 residues long. Caucasian adults living in Nashville, Tennessee, provided all samples. This clone was observed a single time. Its ends do not fully match the called genes, so a read error is possible. Profiled with immunoSEQ multiplex PCR; TCRdb holds only in-frame clones, not every one. Among fewer than 650,000 clones, roughly 72% were seen once, and the ten largest hold approximately 12%. V and J are TRBV28 and TRBJ1-3; 9 bases fit TRBD1. What was sequenced was PBMCs. This receptor was obtained from a middle-aged woman in good health. Some clones in this sample may be carry-over from other donors' samples. CDR3 DNA sequence: TGTGCCAGCAGTGCTCTCCGGGACAGGGTGAGAAACGCCATATATTTT. This sequence encodes CASSALRDRVRNAIYF.